These 19 T cell receptor beta chains originate from one sample sequenced in a study of shared T cell receptors in the human thymus. The method was immunoSEQ multiplex PCR; TCRdb's version includes in-frame clones alone and lacks a portion of them. The sample records about 500,000 clones, roughly 74% being singletons. The same sample was also studied in work on human thymus T cells.

The source material was thymocytes. The origin of the receptors is a boy in the first two years of life with a congenital heart defect.

The chain links TRBV9 to TRBJ2-1; 8 nucleotides line up with TRBD2. The germline V gene has CDR1 SGDLS and CDR2 YYNGEE. Trimming took 1 base from V and 8 from J; bases not matched to a gene: 5. The CDR3 is 14 amino acids. The chain's CDR3 is CASSVSGSVHEQFF. The CDR3 coding sequence is TGTGCCAGCAGCGTAAGCGGGAGTGTTCATGAGCAGTTCTTC. Supplemented by reference TRBV9 and TRBJ2-1, the full variable domain reads DSGVTQTPKHLITATGQRVTLRCSPRSGDLSVYWYQQSLDQGLQFLIQYYNGEERAKGNILERFSAQQFPDLHSELNLSSLELGDSALYFCASSVSGSVHEQFFGPGTRLTVL.

This clone appeared a few times. J is TRBJ1-3 and V is TRBV11-2; the D gene is possibly TRBD1 (6 bases). V was shortened by 0 bases and J by 3 bases, with 12 bases between the two germline ends. This CDR3 contains 16 residues. Germline-derived CDR1 and CDR2 are SGHAT and FQNNGV. The CDR3 DNA follows: TGTGCCAGCAGCTTAGACAGGGGATTCGATGGAAACACCATATATTTT. This codes for CASSLDRGFDGNTIYF.

In the case of this clone: Other nucleotide sequences in the sample specify the same CDR3. The rearrangement joins TRBV20-1 to TRBJ2-1; no clear D gene. The V and J ends lost 3 bases and 7 bases respectively, with 4 bases between them. The CDR3 has 10 residues. Germline V gene data show CDR1 as DFQATT and CDR2 as SNEGSKA (reference sequence). Here the CDR3 reads CSASRNEQFF. CDR3 in DNA: TGCAGTGCTAGCCGGAATGAGCAGTTCTTC.

This sequence joins TRBV9 and TRBJ2-1; perhaps TRBD1 as D (6 bases). The germline V gene encodes CDR1 SGDLS and CDR2 YYNGEE. The CDR3 loop spans 17 amino acids. The germline V and J ends were trimmed by 3 bases and 0 bases, with 16 bases remaining between them. The CDR3 is CASSGGETGSSYNEQFF. In DNA, the CDR3 is TGTGCCAGCAGCGGAGGGGAAACAGGGTCCTCCTACAATGAGCAGTTCTTC.

The V and J genes are TRBV7-6 and TRBJ2-7; weak D call: TRBD1 (5 bases). This CDR3 is 14 amino acids long. Germline-derived CDR1 and CDR2 are SGHVS and FNYEAQ. Trimming left V 6 bases short and J 4 bases short, with 16 bases between. The CDR3: CASSYDSLLYEQYF. The CDR3 bases are TGTGCCAGCAGTTACGACAGCCTCCTATACGAGCAGTACTTC.

V usage is TRBV7-9 and J usage is TRBJ1-3, with D tentatively TRBD1 (6 bases). The germline V and J ends were trimmed by 1 base and 0 bases, with 7 bases remaining between them. The CDR3 loop spans 15 amino acids. CDR1 and CDR2 (germline): SEHNR, FQNEAQ (reference sequence). CDR3 in amino acids: CASSLVGASGNTIYF. The DNA for the CDR3 is TGTGCCAGCAGCTTAGTGGGGGCCTCTGGAAACACCATATATTTT. Drawing the rest from reference TRBV7-9 and TRBJ1-3, the complete variable domain is DTGVSQNPRHKITKRGQNVTFRCDPISEHNRLYWYRQTLGQGPEFLTYFQNEAQLEKSRLLSDRFSAERPKGSFSTLEIQRTEQGDSAMYLCASSLVGASGNTIYFGEGSWLTVV.

The V call is TRBV21-1, the J call TRBJ2-7; TRBD2 is the table's D call, not checked against the DNA. TRBV21-1 has pseudogene status. CDR3 length: 16 residues. The CDR3 region is CASSKGTSGSNHEQYF. The CDR3 DNA reads TGTGCCAGCAGCAAAGGGACTAGCGGGAGTAACCACGAGCAGTACTTC.

This rearrangement joins TRBV27 to TRBJ1-2; no definite D call. Trimming left V 2 bases short and J 0 bases short, with 13 bases between. Looked up from germline, CDR1 is MNHEY and CDR2 is SMNVEV (reference sequence). The CDR3 loop spans 16 amino acids. CDR3 sequence (DNA): TGTGCCAGCAGTTTAAGCGGCCCACATGCTAACTATGGCTACACCTTC. This encodes CASSLSGPHANYGYTF.

The gene calls are TRBV25-1 and TRBJ1-4; no definite D call. The CDR3 has 16 residues. The germline gives CDR1 MGHDK, CDR2 SYGVNS. Trimming cost V 8 bases and J 7 bases, with 23 bases left between them. CDR3 amino acids: CASAFSTGLGSEKLFF. Written as DNA, the CDR3 is TGTGCCAGCGCTTTTTCGACGGGCCTCGGGAGTGAAAAACTGTTTTTT.

This clone was detected only a few times. The chain links TRBV4-3 to TRBJ2-2; the D gene is possibly TRBD2 (6 bases). V lost 3 bases and J lost 5, with 13 bases in between. CDR3 size: 15 residues. Germline V CDR1 and CDR2: LGHNA, YSLEER. The CDR3 spells CASSQEGRRTGELFF. CDR3 DNA: TGCGCCAGCAGCCAGGAGGGGCGGCGGACCGGGGAGCTGTTTTTT.

This clone was detected only a few times. The chain links TRBV29-1 to TRBJ2-7; D perhaps matches TRBD1 (5 bases). The ends were cut back, 6 bases at V and 2 bases at J, with 8 bases in the middle. Germline V gene lookup returns CDR1 SQVTM and CDR2 ANQGSEA. The CDR3 is made up of 11 amino acids. The CDR3 DNA reads as TGCAGCGTCCCAGGGCCCTACGAGCAGTACTTC. Translated: CSVPGPYEQYF.

This clone was seen more than once but under ten times. This chain uses TRBV11-2 with TRBJ2-5, with a tentative D call TRBD2 (7 bases). V lost 6 bases and J 5 bases, leaving 13 bases between the germline ends. There are 13 residues in the CDR3. Looked up from germline, CDR1 is SGHAT and CDR2 is FQNNGV. CDR3 nucleotides: TGTGCCAGCAGTGGGAGGGGGAAGGAGACCCAGTACTTC. It specifies CASSGRGKETQYF.

The chain carries TRBV5-6 and TRBJ1-1; 7 bases are shared with TRBD1. Trimming took 0 bases from V and 0 from J; bases not matched to a gene: 5. Germline V gene data show CDR1 as SGHDT and CDR2 as YYEEEE. CDR3 length equals 16 residues. The CDR3 nucleotides read TGTGCCAGCAGCTTGGGAGGGGGCAATATGAACACTGAAGCTTTCTTT. Translation: CASSLGGGNMNTEAFF.

The chain recombines TRBV29-1 with TRBJ1-5; no clear D. Germline V lookup: CDR1 SQVTM, CDR2 ANQGSEA. Trimming stripped 2 bases from V and 2 bases from J, with 16 bases between. The CDR3 is 16 residues long. The CDR3 is CSVEHGKGSGNQPQHF. The CDR3 DNA reads TGCAGCGTTGAACACGGGAAGGGCTCGGGCAATCAGCCCCAGCATTTT.

The CDR3 loop is CASSEGGRMAGELFF. CDR3 sequence (DNA): TGTGCCAGCAGTGAAGGTGGGAGGATGGCCGGGGAGCTGTTTTTT. V gene TRBV6-1 combines with J gene TRBJ2-2; D is perhaps TRBD2 (6 bases). The germline gives CDR1 MNHNS, CDR2 SASEGT. The CDR3 loop spans 15 amino acids. Trimming shortened V by 1 base and J by 6 bases, and 12 bases separated the two germline ends.

V gene TRBV5-8 combines with J gene TRBJ2-7; tentative D call: TRBD2 (5 bases). The CDR3 consists of 14 residues. V was pared by 1 base and J by 5 bases, with 13 bases between. Per germline, CDR1 SGHTS and CDR2 YDEGEE. The CDR3 nucleotides read TGTGCCAGCAGCTTGCGAGCCAATAGCGACGAGCAGTACTTC. It encodes CASSLRANSDEQYF.

The J gene is TRBJ2-7, the V gene TRBV28, with 7 bases matching TRBD1. The V segment lost 4 bases and the J segment 3 bases; nucleotides outside the gene matches: 15. This CDR3 contains 17 residues. CDR1 is MDHEN and CDR2 is SYDVKM in the germline V gene. The CDR3 sequence: CASSWWKGQGENYEQYF. The CDR3 DNA reads as TGTGCCAGCAGTTGGTGGAAAGGCCAGGGGGAGAACTACGAGCAGTACTTC.

The genes are TRBV2 and TRBJ2-5, with TRBD1 matching 10 bases. Germline V gives CDR1 SNHLY, CDR2 FYNNEI. The CDR3 covers 15 residues. V was clipped by 6 bases and J by 0 bases; unmatched bases: 4. The CDR3 loop is CASSRQGAHQETQYF. In DNA, the CDR3 is TGTGCCAGCAGCAGACAGGGGGCGCACCAAGAGACCCAGTACTTC.

The chain combines TRBV10-1 with TRBJ2-7; D unresolved. The CDR3 has 14 residues. Trimming stripped 4 bases from V and 0 bases from J, with 10 bases between. Germline V lookup: CDR1 WNHNN, CDR2 SYGVQD (reference sequence). The CDR3 here is CASSGGSRSYEQYF. The DNA for the CDR3 is TGCGCCAGCAGTGGAGGCAGCCGCTCCTACGAGCAGTACTTC.